The T cell receptor beta chain under discussion was sequenced for a study of T cell responses to AZD1222 COVID-19 vaccine. Study as a whole: Second-dose intervals of approximately 4 or approximately 12 weeks were pooled.

Notes on the study in general: After two AZD1222 doses, spike-specific TCR breadth and depth rose versus day 0. Among AZD1222 vaccinees, only six were seropositive at baseline. Spike-wide vaccine-associated CD4 TCRs dominated at 160-218 and 743-854.

The protocol was immunoSEQ multiplex PCR, while the TCRdb copy is restricted to in-frame clones and leaves out a portion. The data contain approximately 90,000 clones, 80% to 90% of them singletons. In germline, CDR1 is SGHAT, CDR2 FQNNGV. V shed 5 bases, J shed 1 base, and the junction held 8 bases outside the gene matches. The CDR3 consists of 16 residues. About this clone: Antigen specificity is unknown.

This chain joins TRBV11-2 and TRBJ2-5; 9 bases are a match to TRBD1. The specimen was peripheral blood, collected on day 0 of AZD1222 vaccination. The source is an adult in good health. As DNA, the CDR3 is TGTGCCAGCAGCCCAAATCACAGGGGGCGCCAAGAGACCCAGTACTTC. Its protein is CASSPNHRGRQETQYF.